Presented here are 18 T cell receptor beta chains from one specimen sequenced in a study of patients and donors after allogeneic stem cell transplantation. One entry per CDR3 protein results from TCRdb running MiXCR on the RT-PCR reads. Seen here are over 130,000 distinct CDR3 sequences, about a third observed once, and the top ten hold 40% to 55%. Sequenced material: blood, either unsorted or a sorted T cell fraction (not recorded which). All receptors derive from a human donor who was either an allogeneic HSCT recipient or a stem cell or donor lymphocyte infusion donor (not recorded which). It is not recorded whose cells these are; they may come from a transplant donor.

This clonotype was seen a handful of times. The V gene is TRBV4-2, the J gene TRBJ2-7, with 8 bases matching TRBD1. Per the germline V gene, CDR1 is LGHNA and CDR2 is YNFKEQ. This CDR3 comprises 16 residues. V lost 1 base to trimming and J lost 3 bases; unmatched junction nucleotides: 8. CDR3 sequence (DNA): TGTGCCAGCAGCCAAGCTCCCCGGGACAGGATCTACGAGCAGTACTTC. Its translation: CASSQAPRDRIYEQYF.

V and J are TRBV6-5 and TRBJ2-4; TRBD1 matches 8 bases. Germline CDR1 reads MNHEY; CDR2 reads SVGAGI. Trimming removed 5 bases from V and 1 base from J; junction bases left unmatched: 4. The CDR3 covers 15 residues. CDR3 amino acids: CASSRQGQAKNIQYF. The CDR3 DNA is TGTGCCAGCAGTCGACAGGGGCAGGCCAAAAACATTCAGTACTTC.

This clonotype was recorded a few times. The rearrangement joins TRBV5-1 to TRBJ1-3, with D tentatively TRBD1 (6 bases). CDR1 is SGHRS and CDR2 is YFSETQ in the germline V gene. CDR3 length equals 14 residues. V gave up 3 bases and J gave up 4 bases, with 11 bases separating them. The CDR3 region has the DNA TGCGCCAGCAGCTGGGGGCTCGCCGGAAACACCATATATTTT. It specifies CASSWGLAGNTIYF.

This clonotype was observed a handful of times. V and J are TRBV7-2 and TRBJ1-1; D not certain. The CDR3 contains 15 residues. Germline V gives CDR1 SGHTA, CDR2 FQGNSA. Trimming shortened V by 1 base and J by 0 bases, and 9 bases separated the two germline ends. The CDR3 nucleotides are TGTGCCAGCAGCTTAGGGCTCGGGGTGAACACTGAAGCTTTCTTT. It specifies CASSLGLGVNTEAFF.

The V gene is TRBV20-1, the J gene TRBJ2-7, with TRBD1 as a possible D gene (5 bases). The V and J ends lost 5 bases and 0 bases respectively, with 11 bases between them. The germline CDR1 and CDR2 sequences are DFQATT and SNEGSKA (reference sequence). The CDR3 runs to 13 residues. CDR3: CSAFRQSSYEQYV. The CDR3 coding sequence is TGCAGTGCTTTTCGACAGAGCTCCTACGAGCAGTACGTC.

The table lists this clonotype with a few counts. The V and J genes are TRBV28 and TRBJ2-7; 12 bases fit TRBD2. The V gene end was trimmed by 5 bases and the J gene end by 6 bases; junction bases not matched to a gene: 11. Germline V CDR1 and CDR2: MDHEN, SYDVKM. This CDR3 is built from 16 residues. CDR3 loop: CASSRWTSGATFEQYF. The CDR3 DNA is TGTGCCAGCAGTAGATGGACTAGCGGGGCAACCTTCGAGCAGTACTTC.

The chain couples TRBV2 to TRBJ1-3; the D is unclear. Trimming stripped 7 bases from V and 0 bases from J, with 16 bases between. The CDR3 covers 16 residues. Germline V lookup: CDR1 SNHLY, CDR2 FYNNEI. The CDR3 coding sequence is TGTGCCAGCACTTCGACGGGCGGCGCCTCTGGAAACACCATATATTTT. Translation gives CASTSTGGASGNTIYF.

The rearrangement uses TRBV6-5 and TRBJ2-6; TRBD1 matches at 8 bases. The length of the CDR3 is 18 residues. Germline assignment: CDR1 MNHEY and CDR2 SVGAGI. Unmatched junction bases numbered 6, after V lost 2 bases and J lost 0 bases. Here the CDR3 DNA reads TGTGCCAGCAGTTACGTCGGGACAGGTACCTCTGGGGCCAACGTCCTGACTTTC. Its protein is CASSYVGTGTSGANVLTF.

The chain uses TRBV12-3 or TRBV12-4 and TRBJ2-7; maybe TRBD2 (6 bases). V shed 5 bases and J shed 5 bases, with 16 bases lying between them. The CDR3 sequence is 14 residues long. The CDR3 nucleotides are TGTGCCAGCAGTCCCGCCGGGGGACCCGACGAGCAGTACGTC. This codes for CASSPAGGPDEQYV.

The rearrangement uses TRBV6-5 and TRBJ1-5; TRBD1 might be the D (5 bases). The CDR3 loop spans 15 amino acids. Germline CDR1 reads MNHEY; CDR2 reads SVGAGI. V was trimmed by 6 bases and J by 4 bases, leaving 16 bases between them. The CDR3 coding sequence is TGTGCCAGCAGCCCCGGACACTGGGGGAATCAGCCCCAGCATTTT. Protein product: CASSPGHWGNQPQHF.

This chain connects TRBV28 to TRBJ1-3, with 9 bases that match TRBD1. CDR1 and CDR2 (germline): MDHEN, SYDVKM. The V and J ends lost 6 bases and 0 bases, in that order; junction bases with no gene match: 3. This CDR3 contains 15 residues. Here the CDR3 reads CASRPTGGSGNTIYF. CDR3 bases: TGTGCCAGCAGACCGACAGGGGGCTCTGGAAACACCATATATTTT.

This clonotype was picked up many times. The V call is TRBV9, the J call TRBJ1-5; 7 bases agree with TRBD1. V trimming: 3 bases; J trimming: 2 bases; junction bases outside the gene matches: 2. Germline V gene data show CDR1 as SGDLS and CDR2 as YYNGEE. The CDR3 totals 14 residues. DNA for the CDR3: TGTGCCAGCAGCGGAGACAGGGGCAATCAGCCCCAGCATTTT. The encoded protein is CASSGDRGNQPQHF.

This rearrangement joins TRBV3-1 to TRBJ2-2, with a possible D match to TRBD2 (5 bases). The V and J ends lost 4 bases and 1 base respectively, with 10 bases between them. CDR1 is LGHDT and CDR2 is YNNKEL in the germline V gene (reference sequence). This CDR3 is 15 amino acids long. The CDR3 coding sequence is TGTGCCAGCAGCCCCTCCGGGGTGAACACCGGGGAGCTGTTTTTT. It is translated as CASSPSGVNTGELFF.

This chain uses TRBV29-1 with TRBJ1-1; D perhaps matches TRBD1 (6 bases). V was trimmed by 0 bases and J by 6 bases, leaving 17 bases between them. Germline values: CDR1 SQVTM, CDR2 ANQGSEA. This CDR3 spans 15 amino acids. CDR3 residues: CSVEDHRPGTSEAFF. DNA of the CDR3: TGCAGCGTTGAAGATCACCGCCCCGGGACATCTGAAGCTTTCTTT.

CDR3 residues: CASSFTGLSYNEQFF. The CDR3 DNA reads TGTGCCAGCAGCTTCACGGGCCTCTCCTACAATGAGCAGTTCTTC. The chain employs TRBV12-3 or TRBV12-4 and TRBJ2-1, with D hard to call. V lost 6 bases, J lost 0 bases, and 12 bases lay in between. This CDR3 has 15 amino acids.

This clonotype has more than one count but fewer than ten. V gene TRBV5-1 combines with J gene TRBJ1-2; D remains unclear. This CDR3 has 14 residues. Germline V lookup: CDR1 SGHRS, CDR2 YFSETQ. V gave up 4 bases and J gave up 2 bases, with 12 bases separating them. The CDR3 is CASSSFSINYGYTF. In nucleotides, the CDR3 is TGCGCCAGCAGCAGTTTCAGCATCAACTATGGCTACACCTTC.

The CDR3 DNA sequence: TGTGCCAGCAGCCAGGACAGGATTGGGAATGAGCAGTTCTTC. It translates to CASSQDRIGNEQFF. The rearrangement joins TRBV4-2 to TRBJ2-1, with 7 bases aligning to TRBD1. Germline V gene lookup returns CDR1 LGHNA and CDR2 YNFKEQ. Losses at the gene ends were 3 bases for V and 7 bases for J; bases not matched to a gene: 6. The CDR3 has 14 residues.

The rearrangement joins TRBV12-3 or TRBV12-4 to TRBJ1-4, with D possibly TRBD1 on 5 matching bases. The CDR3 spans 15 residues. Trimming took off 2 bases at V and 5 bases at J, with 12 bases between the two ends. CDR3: CASSLNPRQNEKLFF. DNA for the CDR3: TGTGCCAGCAGTTTAAATCCGAGACAGAATGAAAAACTGTTTTTT.